The 26 T cell receptor beta chains in this list originate from one sample, sequenced in a study of blood T cell repertoires in COVID-19. The protocol was immunoSEQ multiplex PCR, while the TCRdb copy is restricted to in-frame clones and leaves out a portion. The table lists 250,000 to 350,000 clones, about nine tenths of them singletons. The specimen was peripheral blood. These receptors were collected from a woman in her twenties or thirties with COVID-19, enrolled during active disease.

A few counts support this clone. Different DNA sequences within this sample yield the same CDR3. This chain links TRBV3-1 (or the pseudogene TRBV3-2) with TRBJ1-6, with TRBD1 as a possible D gene (5 bases). Trimming shortened V by 1 base and J by 7 bases, and 8 bases separated the two germline ends. CDR3 length: 14 residues. Germline V gives CDR1 LGHDT, CDR2 YNNKEL (reference sequence). CDR3: CASSQGQRNSPLHF. CDR3 DNA: TGTGCCAGCAGCCAAGGACAGAGAAATTCACCCCTCCACTTT.

This clone was observed once. The rearrangement joins TRBV6-6 to TRBJ2-1, with 8 bases identical to TRBD2. Germline V gene lookup returns CDR1 MNHNY and CDR2 SVGAGI (reference sequence). The CDR3 is 15 residues long. J lost 5 bases, V lost 0 bases, and 3 bases had no gene match. CDR3 protein: CASSYSEAGDNEQFF. The DNA of the CDR3 is TGTGCCAGCAGTTACTCAGAAGCGGGGGACAATGAGCAGTTCTTC.

The sample holds a few counts of this clone. The chain is built from TRBV3-1 (or the pseudogene TRBV3-2) and TRBJ1-1; TRBD1 matches at 7 bases. The junction had 4 bases not matched to a gene; V was cut back by 4 bases and J by 8 bases. The CDR3 has 12 residues. The germline V gene has CDR1 LGHDT and CDR2 YNNKEL (reference sequence). The CDR3 protein is CASSRSDREAFF. In DNA, the CDR3 is TGTGCCAGCAGCCGGTCGGACAGGGAAGCTTTCTTT.

Comment on this clone: This may stem from a read error, because a much larger clone lies one nucleotide away. This chain uses TRBV11-1 with TRBJ1-1; D is ambiguous. V was clipped by 3 bases and J by 3 bases, with 5 bases between them. Germline CDR1 reads SGHAT; CDR2 reads FQDESV (reference sequence). CDR3 length equals 12 residues. The CDR3 coding sequence is TGTGCCAGCAGCTTCGGGGACACTGAAGCTTTCTTT. Translating it yields CASSFGDTEAFF.

On this clone: In the same sample, other DNA sequences code for this CDR3. This chain joins TRBV27 and TRBJ1-2, with TRBD1 identical over 8 bases. Germline CDR1 and CDR2: MNHEY and SMNVEV (reference sequence). The V segment lost 5 bases and the J segment 6 bases; nucleotides outside the gene matches: 8. The CDR3 covers 14 residues. The CDR3: CASSLLQGADGYTF. DNA of the CDR3: TGTGCCAGCAGTCTTCTCCAGGGGGCGGATGGCTACACCTTC.

The CDR3 reads CASSAAGMTYNSPLHF. In DNA, the CDR3 is TGTGCCAGCAGCGCCGCAGGGATGACCTATAATTCACCCCTCCACTTT. The chain uses TRBV9 and TRBJ1-6; weak D call: TRBD1 (5 bases). This CDR3 region has 16 residues. Germline CDR1 is SGDLS and CDR2 is YYNGEE. The V end was cut by 3 bases, the J end by 2 bases, with 12 bases between. The whole variable domain, remainder taken from reference TRBV9 and TRBJ1-6, is DSGVTQTPKHLITATGQRVTLRCSPRSGDLSVYWYQQSLDQGLQFLIQYYNGEERAKGNILERFSAQQFPDLHSELNLSSLELGDSALYFCASSAAGMTYNSPLHFGNGTRLTVT.

CDR3 residues: CASSPTGQYNQPQHF. CDR3 coding DNA: TGCGCCAGCAGCCCCACGGGACAGTACAATCAGCCCCAGCATTTT. J is TRBJ1-5 and V is TRBV5-1, with 7 bases identical to TRBD1. The CDR3 length is 15 residues. With V trimmed by 4 bases and J by 3 bases, 7 bases remained unmatched. CDR1 and CDR2 (germline): SGHRS, YFSETQ.

The chain uses TRBV2 and TRBJ1-1; 8 nucleotides line up with TRBD1. The CDR3 runs 15 residues. Germline V CDR1 and CDR2: SNHLY, FYNNEI. Trimming cost V 5 bases and J 8 bases; bases outside gene matches: 13. In nucleotides, the CDR3 is TGTGCCAGCAGTTTCCTGGTGGGACAGGTCCGAGAAGCTTTCTTT. This translates into CASSFLVGQVREAFF.

V usage is TRBV7-9 and J usage is TRBJ1-3; the match to TRBD1 covers 7 bases. CDR3 length: 15 amino acids. Germline CDR1 SEHNR, CDR2 FQNEAQ (reference sequence). Unmatched junction bases numbered 3, after V lost 0 bases and J lost 4 bases. The chain's CDR3 is CASSLAKGAGNTIYF. The CDR3 coding sequence is TGTGCCAGCAGCTTAGCGAAGGGGGCCGGAAACACCATATATTTT. Filled out from reference TRBV7-9 and TRBJ1-3, the complete variable domain reads DTGVSQNPRHKITKRGQNVTFRCDPISEHNRLYWYRQTLGQGPEFLTYFQNEAQLEKSRLLSDRFSAERPKGSFSTLEIQRTEQGDSAMYLCASSLAKGAGNTIYFGEGSWLTVV.

This clone has only one observation. J is TRBJ2-7 and V is TRBV5-1; 13 nucleotides line up with TRBD2. Germline-derived CDR1 and CDR2 are SGHRS and YFSETQ. The CDR3 sequence is 18 residues long. V gave up 0 bases and J gave up 0 bases; unmatched junction bases: 6. CDR3 region: CASSLGLAGGYSSYEQYF. The CDR3 DNA is TGCGCCAGCAGCTTGGGACTAGCGGGAGGTTATAGCTCCTACGAGCAGTACTTC.

This clone was seen a handful of times. The CDR3 coding sequence is TGTGCCTGGAGTGTACCCAACAGGGGTGGGGAAAAACTGTTTTTT. Amino acid sequence: CAWSVPNRGGEKLFF. The V gene is TRBV30, the J gene TRBJ1-4; TRBD1 aligns across 7 bases. V shed 0 bases and J 8 bases; nucleotides not matched to a gene: 9. The CDR3 covers 15 residues. The germline V gene has CDR1 GTSNPN and CDR2 SVGIG (reference sequence).

The chain couples TRBV29-1 to TRBJ1-3; tentative D call: TRBD1 (6 bases). Per germline, CDR1 SQVTM and CDR2 ANQGSEA. The CDR3 is 12 amino acids. V lost 6 bases and J 4 bases, leaving 10 bases between the germline ends. Here the CDR3 reads CSVRGQGNTIYF. In DNA, the CDR3 is TGCAGCGTCCGAGGACAGGGAAACACCATATATTTT.

J is TRBJ1-1 and V is TRBV7-3; D remains ambiguous. Trimming removed 2 bases from V and 2 bases from J, with 9 bases in between. The CDR3 loop spans 14 amino acids. CDR1 and CDR2 (germline): SGHTA, FQGTGA. In DNA, the CDR3 is TGTGCCAGCAGCTTACGGCCGGGTAACACTGAAGCTTTCTTT. Translated: CASSLRPGNTEAFF.

There are a few counts of this clone. This chain links TRBV10-3 with TRBJ2-7, with TRBD1 matching 9 bases. The CDR3 runs to 15 residues. Per germline, CDR1 ENHRY and CDR2 SYGVKD. The J segment lost 3 bases and the V segment lost 3 bases, leaving 6 bases of the junction unmatched. CDR3 nucleotide sequence: TGTGCCATCAGTGACCCGGGACAGGGTCTCTACGAGCAGTACTTC. Its translation: CAISDPGQGLYEQYF.

This chain joins TRBV5-1 and TRBJ2-2, with TRBD2 as a possible D gene (6 bases). The CDR3 is made up of 15 amino acids. Germline V gene lookup returns CDR1 SGHRS and CDR2 YFSETQ. V lost 4 bases and J lost 6, with 16 bases in between. The CDR3 spells CASSPRDSGAGELFF. The CDR3 DNA reads TGCGCCAGCAGCCCTCGGGATAGCGGCGCCGGGGAGCTGTTTTTT.

CDR3: CASSYLGQGAYGYTF. The CDR3 nucleotides read TGTGCCAGCAGTTACCTGGGACAGGGGGCATATGGCTACACCTTC. The genes are TRBV6-6 and TRBJ1-2; 12 bases map to TRBD1. The CDR3 has 15 amino acids. Germline V gene lookup returns CDR1 MNHNY and CDR2 SVGAGI (reference sequence). Trimming cost V 2 bases and J 5 bases; bases outside gene matches: 3.

This chain uses TRBV28 with TRBJ2-7; a weak D match, TRBD2 (6 bases). This CDR3 is 17 amino acids long. Per germline, CDR1 MDHEN and CDR2 SYDVKM. Trimming cost V 2 bases and J 2 bases, with 19 bases left between them. CDR3 in DNA: TGTGCCAGCAGTTTAAATTCGCGGGACTCACATCCCTACGAGCAGTACTTC. Protein: CASSLNSRDSHPYEQYF. Using reference TRBV28 and TRBJ2-7 for the parts outside the CDR3, the full variable domain is DVKVTQSSRYLVKRTGEKVFLECVQDMDHENMFWYRQDPGLGLRLIYFSYDVKMKEKGDIPEGYSVSREKKERFSLILESASTNQTSMYLCASSLNSRDSHPYEQYFGPGTRLTVT.

This sequence joins TRBV3-1 (or the pseudogene TRBV3-2) and TRBJ2-1, with a possible D match to TRBD2 (7 bases). Looked up from germline, CDR1 is LGHDT and CDR2 is YNNKEL (reference sequence). The CDR3 covers 15 residues. Trimming stripped 0 bases from V and 6 bases from J, with 12 bases between. CDR3 DNA: TGTGCCAGCAGCCAAGATCTGGGGGGGCGCAATGAGCAGTTCTTC. Its translation is CASSQDLGGRNEQFF.

This clone was detected only once. V and J are TRBV9 and TRBJ2-2; no firm D call. Deletions cut 4 bases from V and 4 bases from J, with 11 bases between. The CDR3 length is 14 residues. From germline, CDR1 is SGDLS and CDR2 YYNGEE. The CDR3 DNA sequence: TGTGCCAGCAGCCCTCGTAGTTCCACCGGGGAGCTGTTTTTT. It encodes CASSPRSSTGELFF.

V usage is TRBV28 and J usage is TRBJ2-5; 10 bases line up with TRBD1. The V gene end was trimmed by 5 bases and the J gene end by 3 bases; junction bases not matched to a gene: 9. The CDR3 totals 16 residues. From germline, CDR1 is MDHEN and CDR2 SYDVKM. In DNA form, the CDR3 reads TGTGCCAGCAGTCTCTCGGGACAGGGGAGGAAAGAGACCCAGTACTTC. It is translated as CASSLSGQGRKETQYF.

This rearrangement joins TRBV21-1 to TRBJ2-7; the D call in the table, TRBD1, was not verified against the DNA. TRBV21-1 represents a pseudogene. CDR3 length equals 15 residues. CDR3 coding DNA: TGTGCCAGCACCCCCCCGGACAGGGGGCGATACGAGCAGTACTTC. This encodes CASTPPDRGRYEQYF.

The chain couples TRBV24-1 to TRBJ2-7, with TRBD2 as a possible D gene (6 bases). The CDR3 spans 12 residues. Germline CDR1 reads KGHDR; CDR2 reads SFDVKD. Deletions cut 7 bases from V and 6 bases from J, with 12 bases between. The CDR3 DNA is TGTGCCACCAGCCAGGGAGGCGGCGAGCAGTACTTC. It yields the protein CATSQGGGEQYF.

V and J are TRBV2 and TRBJ2-2; D is ambiguous. The V and J ends lost 7 bases and 2 bases respectively, with 8 bases between them. Looked up from germline, CDR1 is SNHLY and CDR2 is FYNNEI. This CDR3 has 13 residues. In nucleotides, the CDR3 is TGTGCCAGCACGCAGGTCAACACCGGGGAGCTGTTTTTT. Amino acids: CASTQVNTGELFF.

The gene calls are TRBV5-1 and TRBJ1-1, with D perhaps TRBD1 (6 bases). From germline, CDR1 is SGHRS and CDR2 YFSETQ. The V end lost 4 bases, the J end lost 1 base, and 11 bases lay between the germline ends. The CDR3 totals 14 residues. CDR3 amino acids: CASSPQTGNTEAFF. As DNA, the CDR3 is TGCGCCAGCAGCCCTCAGACAGGGAACACTGAAGCTTTCTTT.

The chain uses TRBV28 and TRBJ1-2; 8 positions agree with TRBD1. Trimming cost V 5 bases and J 5 bases; bases outside gene matches: 7. The V gene's germline CDR1 is MDHEN and CDR2 SYDVKM. The CDR3 has 14 residues. The CDR3 loop reads CASSPQTGDYGYTF. The CDR3 DNA is TGTGCCAGCAGTCCCCAGACAGGGGATTATGGCTACACCTTC.

The genes are TRBV19 and TRBJ1-1; 8 bases fit TRBD1. The CDR3 length is 15 residues. Per germline, CDR1 LNHDA and CDR2 SQIVND (reference sequence). Trimming removed 1 base from V and 8 bases from J; junction bases left unmatched: 9. The CDR3 sequence: CASSIASRGRGEAFF. CDR3 bases: TGTGCCAGTAGTATAGCGTCCAGGGGGCGAGGCGAAGCTTTCTTT.